These T cell receptor beta chains were read from a single sample in a study of T cell responses to AZD1222 COVID-19 vaccine. The repertoire was sequenced with immunoSEQ multiplex PCR; TCRdb's copy has only in-frame clones and lacks some. The top ten hold approximately 5% of the sample, which has about 83,000 clones, around 87% seen once. The sequences come from peripheral blood, collected on day 0 of MenACWY control vaccination. The receptors originated from an adult in good health. CDR3s include the opening cysteine and the closing phenylalanine or tryptophan. A D gene is named only where the DNA matches it firmly. A row's size may be missing; if present it is once, few, many or a size class.

-	TRBV18	TRBD2	TRBJ2-1	TGTGCCAGCTCACTGGGGACTAGCCCCAACAATGAGCAGTTCTTC	CASSLGTSPNNEQFF
-	TRBV7-2	TRBD1	TRBJ1-3	TGTGCCAGCAGCCAAGGGACAGGGGTCTACACCATATATTTT	CASSQGTGVYTIYF
-	TRBV29-1	-	TRBJ1-3	TGCAGCGTGGGGGGGTCTGGAAACACCATATATTTT	CSVGGSGNTIYF
-	TRBV30	TRBD2	TRBJ2-5	TGTGCCTGGAGTGTGGGGGGAGGGAAGGAGACCCAGTACTTC	CAWSVGGGKETQYF
-	TRBV20-1	-	TRBJ1-2	TGCAGTGCTAGAGGAGGACGGGGCTACACCTTC	CSARGGRGYTF
few	TRBV28	-	TRBJ2-7	TGTGCCAGCAGTGTCATACCCAGGGAGGAGCAGTACTTC	CASSVIPREEQYF
-	TRBV27	TRBD1	TRBJ1-5	TGTGCCAGCAGTTTACGACAGGGAATACAGCCCCAGCATTTT	CASSLRQGIQPQHF
-	TRBV7-2	TRBD1	TRBJ2-7	TGTGCCAGCAGTTCCGACGGGACAGGGGTATACGAGCAGTACTTC	CASSSDGTGVYEQYF
once	TRBV6-5	-	TRBJ1-4	TGTGCCAGCAGTTACGGGCAGGGTAATGAAAAACTGTTTTTT	CASSYGQGNEKLFF
few	TRBV28	-	TRBJ1-1	TGTGCCAGCAGCACCCACCAGTCTGGGACTGAAGCTTTCTTT	CASSTHQSGTEAFF
-	TRBV30	-	TRBJ2-3	TGTGCCTGGAGTGTACGGTGGAGCACAGATACGCAGTATTTT	CAWSVRWSTDTQYF
once	TRBV5-1	-	TRBJ1-6	TGCGCCAGCAGCCGACAGAGTAATTCACCCCTCCACTTT	CASSRQSNSPLHF
few	TRBV6-5	-	TRBJ1-3	TGTGCCAGCAGTTACTCGGGAATATTGACTGGAAACACCATATATTTT	CASSYSGILTGNTIYF
-	TRBV4-3	-	TRBJ1-1	TGCGCCAGCAGCCTAGAAGGGGAAACTGAAGCTTTCTTT	CASSLEGETEAFF
-	TRBV24-1	TRBD1	TRBJ1-5	TGTGCCACCAGTGGACAGGGTAGCGGTCAGCCCCAGCATTTT	CATSGQGSGQPQHF
-	TRBV5-4	-	TRBJ2-7	TGTGCCAGCAGCCTCCCGGGACTTAACCTCTACGAGCAGTACTTC	CASSLPGLNLYEQYF
-	TRBV10-1	-	TRBJ1-2	TGCGCCAGCAGTAATGAGGACTATGGCTACACCTTC	CASSNEDYGYTF
once	TRBV5-1	TRBD2	TRBJ2-7	TGCGCCAGCAGCTCGGGACTAGCGGAATTTTACGAGCAGTACTTC	CASSSGLAEFYEQYF
-	TRBV7-8	TRBD2	TRBJ2-3	TGTGCCAGCAGCCCACCGGGACTATCCACAGATACGCAGTATTTT	CASSPPGLSTDTQYF
-	TRBV4-1	-	TRBJ1-1	TGCGCCAGCAGCCAAGAGTTGCGGGGCCGGATTGAAGCTTTCTTT	CASSQELRGRIEAFF
once	TRBV7-6	TRBD2	TRBJ2-1	TGTGCCAGCAGCTTTGACGATAGCGGGAAGTACTACAATGAGCAGTTCTTC	CASSFDDSGKYYNEQFF
-	TRBV6-1	-	TRBJ1-2	TGTGCCAGCAGTTCAGTTCAGTTCGGTGGCTACACCTTC	CASSSVQFGGYTF
-	TRBV3-1/TRBV3-2	-	TRBJ2-7	TGTGCCAGCAGCCAATCTATCTCCGGAGGCTACGAGCAGTACTTC	CASSQSISGGYEQYF
once	TRBV6-5	-	TRBJ1-1	TGTGCCAGCAGGAAAACATCTGCGGACACTGAAGCTTTCTTT	CASRKTSADTEAFF
-	TRBV4-3	TRBD1	TRBJ2-3	TGCGCCAGCAGACTACAGGGGAGCACAGATACGCAGTATTTT	CASRLQGSTDTQYF
-	TRBV5-1	-	TRBJ2-5	TGCGCCAGCAGCTCGACCCTCCGTTTACAGGAGACCCAGTACTTC	CASSSTLRLQETQYF
-	TRBV6-2/TRBV6-3	TRBD2	TRBJ2-2	TGTGCCAGCAGTTATGGATTCACTAGCGGTGACACCGGGGAGCTGTTTTTT	CASSYGFTSGDTGELFF
-	TRBV19	TRBD1	TRBJ1-6	TGTGCCAGTAGTACACAGGGGGTGGCTAATTCACCCCTCCACTTT	CASSTQGVANSPLHF
-	TRBV6-5	TRBD1	TRBJ1-5	TGTGCCAGCAGTTTCCGTCAGGGGGATCAGCCCCAGCATTTT	CASSFRQGDQPQHF
-	TRBV2	TRBD2	TRBJ2-1	TGTGCCAGCAGTGAAAGCGGGAGAGAAGGGATGCAGTTCTTC	CASSESGREGMQFF
-	TRBV14	-	TRBJ1-6	TGTGCCAGCAGTCACGGAGGGGGGATGGGATCACCCCTCCACTTT	CASSHGGGMGSPLHF
-	TRBV3-1/TRBV3-2	-	TRBJ1-3	TGTGCCAGCAGCCAAGATTCAGAAAACTTTGTCCGAGGAAACACCATATATTTT	CASSQDSENFVRGNTIYF
once	TRBV2	TRBD2	TRBJ2-7	TGTGCCAGCAGGCAGGCTAGCGGGATGGCCTACGAGCAGTACTTC	CASRQASGMAYEQYF
-	TRBV28	-	TRBJ1-2	TGTGCCAGCAGTTTTCCACGATCCAATAACTATGGCTACACCTTC	CASSFPRSNNYGYTF
-	TRBV5-1	-	TRBJ1-1	TGCGCCAGCAGCTTGTATGTGGGACGCACTGAAGCTTTCTTT	CASSLYVGRTEAFF
-	TRBV7-9	-	TRBJ1-1	TGTGCCAGCAGCTTAGGATATGACAGCGGGAGCACTGAAGCTTTCTTT	CASSLGYDSGSTEAFF
-	TRBV19	-	TRBJ2-1	TGTGCCAGTAGGCCTTCAGGACCTCCCGGCGATGAGCAGTTCTTC	CASRPSGPPGDEQFF